Listed below are T cell receptor beta chains from one sample, sequenced in a study of tissue T cells after allogeneic stem cell transplantation. Only in-frame clones appear in the TCRdb table, and some are missing; sequencing was by immunoSEQ multiplex PCR. Of over a thousand clones listed, roughly 72% are singletons. The sample was spleen tissue, taken at autopsy. The receptors stem from a male patient of 60 years or more with steroid-refractory graft-versus-host disease after an allogeneic stem cell transplant. Some of the T cells might come from the graft donor. CDR3s include the opening cysteine and the closing phenylalanine or tryptophan. Each record gives: J gene, D gene, clone size, V gene, CDR3 DNA, CDR3 protein. A D gene is named only where the DNA matches it firmly. Clone size is not always given. Where it is, it says once, few, many or a class for expanded clones.

TRBJ2-2 | - | - | TRBV7-9 | TGTGCCAGCAGCTCCTGGAGGAACACCAAGGAGCTGTTTTTT | CASSSWRNTKELFF
TRBJ2-7 | TRBD1 | - | TRBV10-2 | TGCGCCGGGATAGTGACAGGGGGCAACGAGCAGTACTTC | CAGIVTGGNEQYF
TRBJ2-1 | - | - | TRBV7-2 | TGTGCCAGCAGCTTATTGCAGCTCTCCTACAATGAGCAGTTCTTC | CASSLLQLSYNEQFF
TRBJ2-1 | - | few | TRBV14 | TGTGCCAGCAGCCAAGGTCGCCACTACAATGAGCAGTTCTTC | CASSQGRHYNEQFF
TRBJ2-1 | - | - | TRBV5-6 | TGTGCCAGCAGCCCTCCTAGAGGAGGGCTAGCGACCTACAATGAGCAGTTCTTC | CASSPPRGGLATYNEQFF
TRBJ2-1 | - | - | TRBV4-1 | TGCGCCAGCAGCCAAGTATGGCGGGGAGACGCTGAGCAGTTCTTC | CASSQVWRGDAEQFF
TRBJ2-2 | - | - | TRBV11-1 | TGTGCCAGCAGCTTCCGGGCCCCTCTTGGAGGGGAGCTGTTTTTT | CASSFRAPLGGELFF
TRBJ1-4 | - | - | TRBV7-6 | TGTGCCAGCAGCCCAAGTCGGGCAACTAATGAAAAACTGTTTTTT | CASSPSRATNEKLFF
TRBJ2-1 | - | - | TRBV11-2 | TGTGCCAGCAGCTTTAACGTGTACTTAGGTGAGCAGTTCTTC | CASSFNVYLGEQFF
TRBJ1-1 | - | - | TRBV9 | TGTGCCAGCAGCCCGAGGGGCTCAGCGAACACTGAAGCTTTCTTT | CASSPRGSANTEAFF
TRBJ1-3 | TRBD1 | - | TRBV3-1/TRBV3-2 | TGTGCCAGCAGCCAAGGTCGGGACAGCATCTCTGGAAACACCATATATTTT | CASSQGRDSISGNTIYF
TRBJ1-2 | - | - | TRBV9 | TGTGCCAGCAGCGTTGACCCCTCCCATGGCTACACCTTC | CASSVDPSHGYTF
TRBJ2-7 | TRBD1 | - | TRBV29-1 | TGCAGCGTTGAAGGAGTATTGACAGGGAGACAAGGCGAGCAGTACTTC | CSVEGVLTGRQGEQYF
TRBJ2-5 | - | - | TRBV5-4 | TGTGCCAGCAGTTACGGACAGCAAGAGACCCAGTACTTC | CASSYGQQETQYF
TRBJ2-2 | - | - | TRBV6-6 | TGTGCCAGCAGTTTAACGCTGACAGGGAACACCGGGGAGCTGTTTTTT | CASSLTLTGNTGELFF
TRBJ1-2 | - | - | TRBV29-1 | TGCAGCGTGGAGGGTGATGGCGGCTACACCTTC | CSVEGDGGYTF
TRBJ2-1 | TRBD1 | - | TRBV5-1 | TGCGCCAGCAGCACCGGGACAGGGACCCCGGAGCAGTTCTTC | CASSTGTGTPEQFF
TRBJ1-1 | - | - | TRBV6-2/TRBV6-3 | TGTGCCAGCAGTTACCACCCGATAGGGGCTTTCTTT | CASSYHPIGAFF
TRBJ1-2 | - | - | TRBV3-1/TRBV3-2 | TGTGCCAGCACCCAACTTGGAGGGGGCTATGGCTACACCTTC | CASTQLGGGYGYTF
TRBJ1-1 | - | - | TRBV5-1 | TGCGCCAGCAGCCTTGGACAGCAGAACACTGAAGCTTTCTTT | CASSLGQQNTEAFF
TRBJ1-2 | - | - | TRBV4-1 | TGCGCCAGCAGCCAAGGACCCTATGGCTACACCTTC | CASSQGPYGYTF
TRBJ2-4 | TRBD2 | - | TRBV14 | TGTGCCAGCAGCCAAGAGTTACTAGCGGGAAGAAACATTCAGTACTTC | CASSQELLAGRNIQYF
TRBJ1-2 | - | - | TRBV7-8 | TGTGCCAGCAGCTCGACCGGGAGTAACTATGGCTACACCTTC | CASSSTGSNYGYTF
TRBJ1-1 | TRBD1 | once | TRBV4-3 | TGCGCCAGCAGCCAAGAGGCGACAGGGATCACTGAAGCTTTCTTT | CASSQEATGITEAFF
TRBJ1-3 | - | - | TRBV7-3 | TGTGCCAGCAGCATATTAAGGGGCCGGACCCGGGGTTGGGCTCTCCGTGGAAACACCATATATTTT | CASSILRGRTRGWALRGNTIYF
TRBJ2-7 | - | - | TRBV27 | TGTGCCAGCAGTCCTCAACCGGTATCCTACGAGCAGTACTTC | CASSPQPVSYEQYF
TRBJ1-2 | - | - | TRBV29-1 | TGCAGCGTTGATCCCTCATCCAACCCCAACTATGGCTACACCTTC | CSVDPSSNPNYGYTF
TRBJ1-3 | - | - | TRBV18 | TGTGCCAGCTCACCACGAAAGCTCTCTGGAAACACCATATATTTT | CASSPRKLSGNTIYF
TRBJ2-7 | - | - | TRBV6-6 | TGTGCCAGCAGTTACAATACAAGGGGTTTGGACTACGAGCAGTACTTC | CASSYNTRGLDYEQYF
TRBJ1-2 | - | - | TRBV4-2 | TGTGCCAGCAGCCAAGACAGCTACTATGGCTACACCTTC | CASSQDSYYGYTF
TRBJ2-2 | - | - | TRBV15 | TGTGCCACCAGCAGAGCAGGGACCGGGGAGCTGTTTTTT | CATSRAGTGELFF
TRBJ2-2 | - | - | TRBV15 | TGTGCCACCAGCAGAGCCGGCACCGGGGAGCTGTTTTTT | CATSRAGTGELFF
TRBJ1-5 | - | - | TRBV4-3 | TGCGCCAGCAGCCAAGATCAAAGCAGAGATCAGCCCCAGCATTTT | CASSQDQSRDQPQHF
TRBJ1-1 | - | - | TRBV27 | TGTGCCAGCAGTCCTTCCGGACAGATGAGGTCTGAAGCTTTCTTT | CASSPSGQMRSEAFF
TRBJ1-2 | - | - | TRBV6-5 | TGTGCCAGCTACAGGGCCGGAGGTGGCTACACCTTC | CASYRAGGGYTF
TRBJ1-1 | - | - | TRBV11-1 | TGTGCCAACAGTTTCAGGCGGCTTGACACTGAAGCTTTCTTT | CANSFRRLDTEAFF
TRBJ2-7 | TRBD1 | - | TRBV15 | TGTGCCACCAGCAGAGACCGGGACAGGGGGCGCGAGCAGTACTTC | CATSRDRDRGREQYF
TRBJ1-2 | TRBD1 | - | TRBV5-6 | TGTGCCAGCAGCTCCGGACAGGTCTATGGCTACACCTTC | CASSSGQVYGYTF
TRBJ2-7 | - | - | TRBV12-5 | TGTGCTAGTGGTTTGGGGTGGTCCCACTCCTACGAGCAGTACTTC | CASGLGWSHSYEQYF
TRBJ2-7 | - | few | TRBV7-3 | TGTGCCAGCAGCTCTGGGGGACTGCAGTACTTC | CASSSGGLQYF
TRBJ1-2 | - | - | TRBV5-4 | TGTGCCAGCAGCTTGAGGGGGGGAGGAAGCTACACCTTC | CASSLRGGGSYTF
TRBJ1-6 | - | - | TRBV5-6 | TGTGCCAGCCGACAGTATAATTCACCCCTCCACTTT | CASRQYNSPLHF
TRBJ2-6 | - | large | TRBV11-1 | TGTGCCAGCAGAGGGATGGACTCTGGGGCCAACGTCCTGACTTTC | CASRGMDSGANVLTF
TRBJ2-7 | TRBD1 | - | TRBV12-3/TRBV12-4 | TGTGCCAGCAGCCAAACAGGGGGCGGGCAGTACTTC | CASSQTGGGQYF
TRBJ1-1 | - | - | TRBV11-1 | TGTGCCAGCAATCCCGGAGGGGACACTGAAGCTTTCTTT | CASNPGGDTEAFF
TRBJ1-4 | - | hyperexpanded | TRBV10-3 | TGTGCCATCAGTGACGAGTCCTGGGCGACTAATGAAAAACTGTTTTTT | CAISDESWATNEKLFF
TRBJ2-5 | - | large | TRBV18 | TGTGCCAGCTCACCAGGGGTCGTTTGGGAGACCCAGTACTTC | CASSPGVVWETQYF
TRBJ2-5 | TRBD2 | - | TRBV5-4 | TGTGCCAGCAGGCGGGGGGGGTTGGGCGAGACCCAGTACTTC | CASRRGGLGETQYF
TRBJ1-1 | TRBD1 | large | TRBV29-1 | TGCAGCGTTGCTGACAGGGTTTTTATTGAAGCTTTCTTT | CSVADRVFIEAFF
TRBJ1-5 | - | once | TRBV10-3 | TGTGCCATCAGACAGGGAGTCAATCAGCCCCAGCATTTT | CAIRQGVNQPQHF
TRBJ2-1 | - | - | TRBV19 | TGTGCCAGTAGCAGAACCGGGACAGAGCAGTTCTTC | CASSRTGTEQFF
TRBJ2-1 | TRBD2 | - | TRBV7-2 | TGTGCCAGCAGCTTAAGTTTTAGCGGGGGCCCATACAATGAGCAGTTCTTC | CASSLSFSGGPYNEQFF
TRBJ1-1 | - | once | TRBV5-4 | TGTGCCAGCAGCGGGTACGGGGGGCCTCCCACTGAAGCTTTCTTT | CASSGYGGPPTEAFF
TRBJ2-3 | TRBD1 | - | TRBV7-3 | TGTGCCAGCAGCTCTCGACAGGGGGCAGATACGCAGTATTTT | CASSSRQGADTQYF
TRBJ2-5 | - | once | TRBV12-3/TRBV12-4 | TGTGCCAGCAGCCGGATACAAGAGACCCAGTACTTC | CASSRIQETQYF
TRBJ2-7 | - | - | TRBV10-3 | TGTGCCATCAGTGAGTCGTTTGTCTGGGGGGCCTACGAGCAGTACTTC | CAISESFVWGAYEQYF
TRBJ1-6 | - | once | TRBV14 | TGTGCCAGCAGCCAAGAACGGAATTATAATTCACCCCTCCACTTT | CASSQERNYNSPLHF
TRBJ1-1 | - | - | TRBV7-9 | TGTGCCAGCAGCTTAGGGTTAGGGAACACTGAAGCTTTCTTT | CASSLGLGNTEAFF
TRBJ2-7 | TRBD1 | few | TRBV6-6 | TGTGCCAGCAGTTACGGCAGGGGGAGTTACGAGCAGTACTTC | CASSYGRGSYEQYF